The following is a TCR beta chain sequence with its context. What it binds is not known. This record comes from a study of beta chain features in type 1 diabetes. The CDR3 has 13 residues. The germline V gene has CDR1 LGHNA and CDR2 YNFKEQ. The V end lost 1 base, the J end lost 4 bases, and 7 bases lay between the germline ends. Since all of the isolated RNA was reverse transcribed, expressed TCRB transcripts were what got sequenced. Repertoires were generated with immunoSEQ multiplex PCR, while TCRdb's copy carries only in-frame clones and drops some. The sample lists about 900,000 clones; 15% to 20% were seen once. Study-wide results and caveats: The VDJ junctions of type 1 diabetes patients carried fewer insertions and more deletions.

Sequenced material: naive CD4+ T cells from blood. The chain joins TRBV4-2 to TRBJ1-2; TRBD1 is a possible D gene (5 bases). This clonotype was sampled from a woman aged 18-29 years in good health. The CDR3 DNA follows: TGTGCCAGCAGCCAAGGGGACGGCTATGGCTACACCTTC. Its protein is CASSQGDGYGYTF.